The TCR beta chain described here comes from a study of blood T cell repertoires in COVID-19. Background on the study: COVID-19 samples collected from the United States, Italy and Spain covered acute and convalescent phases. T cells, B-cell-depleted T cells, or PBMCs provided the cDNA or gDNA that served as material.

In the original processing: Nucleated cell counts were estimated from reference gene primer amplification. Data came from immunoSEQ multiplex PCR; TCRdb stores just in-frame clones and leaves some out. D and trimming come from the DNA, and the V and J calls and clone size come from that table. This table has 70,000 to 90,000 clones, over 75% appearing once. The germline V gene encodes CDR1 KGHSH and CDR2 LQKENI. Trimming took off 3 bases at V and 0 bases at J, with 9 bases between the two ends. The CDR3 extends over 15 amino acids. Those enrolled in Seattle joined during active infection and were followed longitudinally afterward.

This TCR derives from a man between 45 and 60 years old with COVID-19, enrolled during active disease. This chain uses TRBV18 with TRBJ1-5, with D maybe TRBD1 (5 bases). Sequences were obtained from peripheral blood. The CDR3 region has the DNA TGTGCCAGCTCACCGGGGCATGATAGCAATCAGCCCCAGCATTTT. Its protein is CASSPGHDSNQPQHF. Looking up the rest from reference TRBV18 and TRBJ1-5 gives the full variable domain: NAGVMQNPRHLVRRRGQEARLRCSPMKGHSHVYWYRQLPEEGLKFMVYLQKENIIDESGMPKERFSAEFPKEGPSILRIQQVVRGDSAAYFCASSPGHDSNQPQHFGDGTRLSIL.